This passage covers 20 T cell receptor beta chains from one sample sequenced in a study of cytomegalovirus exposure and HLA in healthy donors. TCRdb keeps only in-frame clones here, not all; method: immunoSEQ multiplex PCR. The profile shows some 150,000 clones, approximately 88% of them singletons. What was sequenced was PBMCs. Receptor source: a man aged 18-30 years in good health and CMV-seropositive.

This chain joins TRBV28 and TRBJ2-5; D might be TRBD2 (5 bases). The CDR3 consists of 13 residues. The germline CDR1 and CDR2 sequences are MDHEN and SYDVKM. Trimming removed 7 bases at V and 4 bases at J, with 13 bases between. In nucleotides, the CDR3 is TGTGCCAGCAACTCCGGGGTTGGAGAGACCCAGTACTTC. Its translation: CASNSGVGETQYF.

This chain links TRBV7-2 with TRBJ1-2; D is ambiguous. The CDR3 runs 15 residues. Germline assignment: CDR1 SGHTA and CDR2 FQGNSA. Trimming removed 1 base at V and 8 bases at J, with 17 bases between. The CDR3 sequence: CASSLGSWFKEGYTF. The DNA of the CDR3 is TGTGCCAGCAGCTTAGGATCCTGGTTCAAGGAGGGCTACACCTTC.

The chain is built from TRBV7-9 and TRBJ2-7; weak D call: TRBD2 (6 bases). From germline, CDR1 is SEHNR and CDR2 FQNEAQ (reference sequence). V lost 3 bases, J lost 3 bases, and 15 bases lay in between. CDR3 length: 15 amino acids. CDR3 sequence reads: CASSFEGGVIYEQYF. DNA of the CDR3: TGTGCCAGCAGCTTTGAGGGAGGTGTTATCTACGAGCAGTACTTC.

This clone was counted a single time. The CDR3 spells CASSTRLWTGESQRISYEQYF. The CDR3 DNA sequence: TGTGCCAGCAGTACCAGACTGTGGACAGGGGAGAGTCAGAGGATTTCCTACGAGCAGTACTTC. This chain connects TRBV27 to TRBJ2-7; TRBD1 aligns across 9 bases. J was trimmed by 1 base and V by 5 bases; bases with no gene match: 24. The CDR3 is made up of 21 amino acids. The germline CDR1 and CDR2 sequences are MNHEY and SMNVEV (reference sequence).

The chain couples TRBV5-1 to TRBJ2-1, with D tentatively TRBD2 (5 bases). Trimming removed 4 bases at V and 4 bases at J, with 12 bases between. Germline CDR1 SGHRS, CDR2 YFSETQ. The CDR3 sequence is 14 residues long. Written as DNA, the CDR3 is TGCGCCAGCAGCCACGGACTGGATTACAATGAGCAGTTCTTC. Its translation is CASSHGLDYNEQFF. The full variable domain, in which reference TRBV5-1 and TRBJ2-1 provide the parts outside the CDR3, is KAGVTQTPRYLIKTRGQQVTLSCSPISGHRSVSWYQQTPGQGLQFLFEYFSETQRNKGNFPGRFSGRQFSNSRSEMNVSTLELGDSALYLCASSHGLDYNEQFFGPGTRLTVL.

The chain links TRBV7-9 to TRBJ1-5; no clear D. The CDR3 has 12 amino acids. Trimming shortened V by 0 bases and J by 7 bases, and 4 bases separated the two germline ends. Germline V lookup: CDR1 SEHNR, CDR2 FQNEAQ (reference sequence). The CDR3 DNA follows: TGTGCCAGCAGCTTAGCGGGCCAGCCCCAGCATTTT. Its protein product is CASSLAGQPQHF.

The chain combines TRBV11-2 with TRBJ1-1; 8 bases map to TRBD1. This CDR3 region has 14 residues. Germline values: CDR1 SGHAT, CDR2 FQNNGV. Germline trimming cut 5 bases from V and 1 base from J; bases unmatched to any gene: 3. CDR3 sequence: CASSLTGGNTEAFF. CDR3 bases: TGTGCCAGCAGCCTCACAGGGGGGAACACTGAAGCTTTCTTT. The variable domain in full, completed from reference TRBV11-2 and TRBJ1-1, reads EAGVAQSPRYKIIEKRQSVAFWCNPISGHATLYWYQQILGQGPKLLIQFQNNGVVDDSQLPKDRFSAERLKGVDSTLKIQPAKLEDSAVYLCASSLTGGNTEAFFGQGTRLTVV.

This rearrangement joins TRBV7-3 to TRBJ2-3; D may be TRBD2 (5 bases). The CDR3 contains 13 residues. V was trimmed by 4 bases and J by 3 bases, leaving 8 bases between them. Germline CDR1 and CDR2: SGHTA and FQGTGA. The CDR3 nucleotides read TGTGCCAGCAGCTCCCCGGGGACAGATACGCAGTATTTT. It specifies CASSSPGTDTQYF.

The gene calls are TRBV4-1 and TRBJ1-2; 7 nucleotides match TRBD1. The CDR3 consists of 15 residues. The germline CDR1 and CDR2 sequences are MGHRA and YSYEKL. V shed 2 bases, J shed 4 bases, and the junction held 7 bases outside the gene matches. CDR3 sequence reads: CASSQRLTGAYGYTF. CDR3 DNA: TGCGCCAGCAGCCAACGACTTACAGGGGCCTATGGCTACACCTTC.

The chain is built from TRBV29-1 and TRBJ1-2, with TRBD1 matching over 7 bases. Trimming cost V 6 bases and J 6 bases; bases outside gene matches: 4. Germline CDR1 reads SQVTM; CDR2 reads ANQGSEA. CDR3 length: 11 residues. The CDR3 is CSVEGQHGYTF. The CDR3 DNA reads TGCAGCGTCGAGGGACAGCATGGCTACACCTTC. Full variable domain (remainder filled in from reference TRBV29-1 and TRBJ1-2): SAVISQKPSRDICQRGTSLTIQCQVDSQVTMMFWYRQQPGQSLTLIATANQGSEATYESGFVIDKFPISRPNLTFSTLTVSNMSPEDSSIYLCSVEGQHGYTFGSGTRLTVV.

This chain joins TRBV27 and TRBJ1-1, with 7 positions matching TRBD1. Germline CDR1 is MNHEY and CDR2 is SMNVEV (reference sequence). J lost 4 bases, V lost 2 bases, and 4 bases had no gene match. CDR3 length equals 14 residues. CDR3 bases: TGTGCCAGCAGTTTAAAGGGGGCGCGCACTGAAGCTTTCTTT. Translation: CASSLKGARTEAFF.

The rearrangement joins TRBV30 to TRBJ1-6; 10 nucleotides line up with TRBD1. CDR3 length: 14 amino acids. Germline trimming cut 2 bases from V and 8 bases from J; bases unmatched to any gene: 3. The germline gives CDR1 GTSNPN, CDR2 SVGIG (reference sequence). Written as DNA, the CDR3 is TGTGCCTGGAGTTCGGGACAGGGGTATTCACCCCTCCACTTT. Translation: CAWSSGQGYSPLHF.

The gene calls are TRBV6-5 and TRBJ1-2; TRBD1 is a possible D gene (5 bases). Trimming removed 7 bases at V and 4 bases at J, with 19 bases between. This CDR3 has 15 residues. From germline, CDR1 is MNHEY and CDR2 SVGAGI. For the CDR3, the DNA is TGTGCCAGCACCAAGGGGTCGGAGGGAGGCTATGGCTACACCTTC. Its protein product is CASTKGSEGGYGYTF.

The CDR3 region is CASSTQGTVSYEQYF. DNA for the CDR3: TGCGCCAGCAGCACACAGGGGACGGTCTCCTACGAGCAGTACTTC. V gene TRBV5-1 combines with J gene TRBJ2-7; 7 bases map to TRBD1. The trim removed 4 bases at V and 0 bases at J, leaving 7 bases unmatched. The CDR3 is made up of 15 amino acids. Germline V gene lookup returns CDR1 SGHRS and CDR2 YFSETQ.

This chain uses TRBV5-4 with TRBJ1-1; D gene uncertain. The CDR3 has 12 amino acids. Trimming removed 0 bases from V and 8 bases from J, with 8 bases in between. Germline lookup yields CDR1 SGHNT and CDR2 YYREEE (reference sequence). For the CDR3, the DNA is TGTGCCAGCAGCTTGGCCGAGACAGAAGCTTTCTTT. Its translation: CASSLAETEAFF.

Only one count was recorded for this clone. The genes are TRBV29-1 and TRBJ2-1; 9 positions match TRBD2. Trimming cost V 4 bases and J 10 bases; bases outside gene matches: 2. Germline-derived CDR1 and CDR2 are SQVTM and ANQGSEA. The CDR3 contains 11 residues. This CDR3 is CSVGRGGEQFF. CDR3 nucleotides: TGCAGCGTTGGGCGGGGGGGCGAGCAGTTCTTC.

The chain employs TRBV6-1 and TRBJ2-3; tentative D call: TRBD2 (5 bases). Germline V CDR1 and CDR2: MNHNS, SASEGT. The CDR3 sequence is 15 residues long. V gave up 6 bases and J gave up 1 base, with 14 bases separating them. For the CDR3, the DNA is TGTGCCAGCAGCACTAGTGCCACCCGCACAGATACGCAGTATTTT. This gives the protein CASSTSATRTDTQYF.

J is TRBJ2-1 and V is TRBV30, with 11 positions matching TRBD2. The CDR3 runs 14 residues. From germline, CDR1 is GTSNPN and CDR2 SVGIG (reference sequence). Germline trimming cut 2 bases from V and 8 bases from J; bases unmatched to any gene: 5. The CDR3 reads CAWSRTSGGDEQFF. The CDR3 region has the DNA TGTGCCTGGAGTAGAACTAGCGGGGGCGATGAGCAGTTCTTC.

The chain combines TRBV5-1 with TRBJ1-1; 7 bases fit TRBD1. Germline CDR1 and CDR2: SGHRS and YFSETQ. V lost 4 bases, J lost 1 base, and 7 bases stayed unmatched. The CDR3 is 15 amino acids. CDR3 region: CASSNRDRGNTEAFF. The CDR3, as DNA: TGCGCCAGCAGCAACCGGGACAGAGGGAACACTGAAGCTTTCTTT. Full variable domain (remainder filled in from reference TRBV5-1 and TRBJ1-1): KAGVTQTPRYLIKTRGQQVTLSCSPISGHRSVSWYQQTPGQGLQFLFEYFSETQRNKGNFPGRFSGRQFSNSRSEMNVSTLELGDSALYLCASSNRDRGNTEAFFGQGTRLTVV.

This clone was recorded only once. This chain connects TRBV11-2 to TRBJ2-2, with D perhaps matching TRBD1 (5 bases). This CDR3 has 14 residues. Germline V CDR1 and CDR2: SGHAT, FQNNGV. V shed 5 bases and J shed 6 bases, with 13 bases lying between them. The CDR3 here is CASSPDNGPGELFF. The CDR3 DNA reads TGTGCCAGCAGCCCGGACAACGGTCCCGGGGAGCTGTTTTTT.